Presented here are 7 T cell receptor beta chains from one specimen sequenced in a study of cytomegalovirus exposure and HLA in healthy donors. The primer mix had 60 Vbeta and 13 Jbeta primers. Here immunoSEQ multiplex PCR was the method, and the copy in TCRdb shows in-frame clones only, minus some. The table shows about 160,000 clones, with about 85% occurring only once. The sample consisted of PBMCs. The receptors originated from a male donor in good health and CMV-seropositive.

The chain combines TRBV6-1 with TRBJ1-5; tentative D call: TRBD1 (6 bases). The CDR3 totals 15 residues. Germline values: CDR1 MNHNS, CDR2 SASEGT. The V gene lost 6 bases and the J gene lost 7 bases, with 19 bases spanning the gap. CDR3 sequence: CASRPTGTHRQPQHF. CDR3 in DNA: TGTGCCAGCAGACCTACAGGGACACATAGGCAGCCCCAGCATTTT.

The chain employs TRBV14 and TRBJ2-1; 12 bases map to TRBD2. The CDR3 sequence is 15 residues long. The germline CDR1 and CDR2 sequences are SGHDN and FVKESK. V gave up 3 bases and J gave up 10 bases; unmatched junction bases: 7. The CDR3 DNA is TGTGCCAGCAGCCAGTCTAGCGGGAGGGCCAAGGAGCAGTTCTTC. Amino acid sequence: CASSQSSGRAKEQFF.

V is TRBV5-4 and J is TRBJ1-3, with D perhaps TRBD1 (5 bases). The CDR3 is 14 residues long. Trimming shortened V by 4 bases and J by 0 bases, and 8 bases separated the two germline ends. Germline V CDR1 and CDR2: SGHNT, YYREEE (reference sequence). CDR3 nucleotide sequence: TGTGCCAGCAGCCGTGACAGCTCTGGAAACACCATATATTTT. It translates to CASSRDSSGNTIYF.

Here the CDR3 DNA reads TGCAGCGTTGTTGGCGTTGGGGGGGGCCTAAACACCGGGGAGCTGTTTTTT. Protein sequence: CSVVGVGGGLNTGELFF. The chain employs TRBV29-1 and TRBJ2-2; D possibly corresponds to TRBD2 (7 bases). Trimming removed 4 bases from V and 2 bases from J, with 20 bases in between. Germline V gives CDR1 SQVTM, CDR2 ANQGSEA. The CDR3 totals 17 residues.

The chain couples TRBV18 to TRBJ2-5, with a tentative D call TRBD2 (6 bases). The CDR3 consists of 14 residues. Trimming took off 2 bases at V and 2 bases at J, with 9 bases between the two ends. The germline CDR1 and CDR2 sequences are KGHSH and LQKENI. CDR3 sequence reads: CASSPDSGQETQYF. The CDR3 coding sequence is TGTGCCAGCTCACCAGATAGCGGACAAGAGACCCAGTACTTC.

The chain joins TRBV28 to TRBJ1-4; 9 nucleotides match TRBD1. Germline lookup yields CDR1 MDHEN and CDR2 SYDVKM. The CDR3 has 16 amino acids. The J segment lost 6 bases and the V segment lost 3 bases, leaving 8 bases of the junction unmatched. The CDR3 bases are TGTGCCAGCAGTTTGGGATCGGGACAGGGATATGAAAAACTGTTTTTT. Translating it yields CASSLGSGQGYEKLFF.

This chain links TRBV14 with TRBJ2-7, with 9 positions matching TRBD2. The length of the CDR3 is 18 residues. Germline values: CDR1 SGHDN, CDR2 FVKESK. J was trimmed by 0 bases and V by 0 bases; bases with no gene match: 9. This CDR3 is CASSQDRTSGSVSYEQYF. CDR3 DNA: TGTGCCAGCAGCCAAGATCGAACTAGCGGGTCCGTCTCCTACGAGCAGTACTTC.